The rows below give T cell receptor beta chains drawn from one sample of a study of spatial heterogeneity in lung cancer. One entry per CDR3 protein results from TCRdb running MiXCR on the 5' RACE reads. Of 110,000 or so distinct CDR3 sequences in the sample, 11% were seen once. The source material was PBMCs, sampled at follow-up. These TCRs come from a female donor with early-stage non-small cell lung cancer. The CDR3 runs from the conserved cysteine through the conserved F or W. A D gene is named only where the DNA matches it firmly. Clone sizes are given selectively: once, few, many, or a class where the clone is expanded.

clone size	V gene	J gene	D gene	CDR3 protein	CDR3 DNA
.	TRBV27	TRBJ1-4	.	CASSPRSPGRTTEKLFF	TGTGCCAGCAGTCCCCGGTCACCCGGGAGAACAACCGAAAAACTGTTTTTT
many	TRBV5-1	TRBJ2-3	.	CASSLGPTGTDTQYF	TGCGCCAGCAGCTTGGGCCCAACAGGCACAGATACGCAGTATTTT
.	TRBV7-8	TRBJ2-2	.	CASSLRASNTGELFF	TGTGCCAGCAGCTTAAGGGCATCGAACACCGGGGAGCTGTTTTTT
many	TRBV29-1	TRBJ2-1	.	CSVEGRGIVQFF	TGCAGCGTTGAAGGTCGTGGCATTGTGCAGTTCTTC
few	TRBV19	TRBJ2-5	.	CASRRNGGVQETQYF	TGTGCCAGTCGCCGGAACGGAGGGGTCCAAGAGACCCAGTACTTC
few	TRBV29-1	TRBJ2-1	.	CSVVVLNEQFF	TGCAGCGTTGTGGTCCTCAATGAGCAGTTCTTC
few	TRBV4-1	TRBJ1-6	.	CASSQVVPPRDSPLHF	TGCGCCAGCAGCCAAGTAGTCCCCCCGAGGGATTCACCCCTCCACTTT
few	TRBV12-3/TRBV12-4	TRBJ1-4	.	CASSSRGQGRTNEKLFF	TGTGCCAGCAGCTCCCGTGGTCAAGGGCGAACTAATGAAAAACTGTTTTTT
.	TRBV7-3	TRBJ2-1	.	CASSLRAEANEQFF	TGTGCCAGCAGCTTAAGGGCGGAGGCCAATGAGCAGTTCTTC
.	TRBV18	TRBJ1-2	TRBD1	CASSRKTGTGGLNYGYTF	TGTGCCAGCTCACGAAAGACCGGGACAGGAGGACTTAACTATGGCTACACCTTC
many	TRBV5-1	TRBJ2-6	.	CASSLATQDPSGANVLTF	TGCGCCAGCAGCTTGGCCACTCAGGACCCCTCTGGGGCCAACGTCCTGACTTTC
.	TRBV5-4	TRBJ1-6	.	CASSLAVGSNSPLHF	TGTGCCAGCAGCTTGGCTGTAGGGAGCAATTCACCCCTCCACTTT
.	TRBV6-5	TRBJ2-3	.	CASSYSTSSDTQYF	TGTGCCAGCAGTTACTCAACTAGTTCAGATACGCAGTATTTT
many	TRBV5-1	TRBJ1-1	.	CASRITGTRYVGTEAFF	TGCGCCAGCAGGATAACCGGGACACGGTACGTGGGCACTGAAGCTTTCTTT
many	TRBV24-1	TRBJ1-1	TRBD1	CATRTGGNTEAFF	TGTGCCACCAGGACAGGGGGGAACACTGAAGCTTTCTTT
.	TRBV6-5	TRBJ1-1	.	CASSYSSRAEAFF	TGTGCCAGCAGTTACTCGAGTAGAGCTGAAGCTTTCTTT
few	TRBV3-1	TRBJ2-3	TRBD2	CASSPLAGSPTDTQYF	TGTGCCAGCAGCCCCCTAGCGGGATCTCCCACAGATACGCAGTATTTT
many	TRBV7-9	TRBJ1-2	.	CASSSWTATMSYTF	TGTGCCAGCAGCTCCTGGACAGCCACTATGAGCTACACCTTC
.	TRBV24-1	TRBJ2-7	.	CATSSQTGDPQYF	TGTGCCACCTCTTCGCAGACCGGAGACCCGCAGTACTTC
few	TRBV12-3/TRBV12-4	TRBJ2-3	TRBD1	CASSLRDSLRADTQYF	TGTGCCAGCAGTCTAAGGGACAGCCTTCGCGCAGATACGCAGTATTTT
few	TRBV20-1	TRBJ2-1	TRBD2	CSASSGGQISYNEQFF	TGCAGTGCTAGTAGCGGGGGACAAATTTCCTACAATGAGCAGTTCTTC
many	TRBV10-3	TRBJ2-5	TRBD2	CAIASGKETQYF	TGTGCCATCGCTAGCGGGAAAGAGACCCAGTACTTC
.	TRBV6-7	TRBJ2-7	.	CASSYRGGLREQYF	TGTGCCAGCAGTTACCGTGGGGGGCTAAGGGAGCAGTACTTC
few	TRBV24-1	TRBJ1-2	.	CATSDTGTGNIRYTF	TGTGCCACCAGTGATACCGGGACTGGCAATATACGCTACACCTTC
many	TRBV7-9	TRBJ1-5	.	CASSLGGLREPQHF	TGTGCCAGCAGCTTAGGTGGCTTACGGGAGCCCCAGCATTTT
many	TRBV13	TRBJ1-2	.	CASSYEGETARGYGYTF	TGTGCCAGCAGCTACGAAGGGGAGACAGCCCGAGGCTATGGCTACACCTTC
many	TRBV10-3	TRBJ2-7	.	CAISFGTPYEQYF	TGTGCCATCAGTTTCGGGACACCCTACGAGCAGTACTTC
many	TRBV11-2	TRBJ2-5	.	CASSLIGPSGKETQYF	TGTGCCAGCAGCCTTATCGGCCCGTCAGGGAAAGAGACCCAGTACTTC
few	TRBV11-2	TRBJ2-5	.	CASSLDLLQETQYF	TGTGCCAGCAGCTTAGACCTCCTGCAAGAGACCCAGTACTTC
.	TRBV28	TRBJ2-5	.	CASSDTEHRTAQYF	TGTGCCAGCAGCGATACAGAGCATCGTACGGCCCAGTACTTC
few	TRBV28	TRBJ2-1	TRBD2	CASRTTSVNEQFF	TGTGCCAGCAGGACGACTAGCGTGAATGAGCAGTTCTTC
.	TRBV20-1	TRBJ2-3	TRBD2	CSAVGGLAGRTDTQYF	TGCAGTGCTGTCGGCGGGCTAGCGGGCCGCACAGATACGCAGTATTTT
many	TRBV12-3/TRBV12-4	TRBJ1-1	.	CASSLDRPAFF	TGTGCCAGCAGTCTTGACAGGCCCGCTTTCTTT
.	TRBV20-1	TRBJ2-7	.	CSARGPYEQYF	TGCAGTGCTAGAGGCCCCTACGAGCAGTACTTC
.	TRBV27	TRBJ2-1	.	CASSQYRENLIF	TGTGCCAGCAGTCAATACAGGGAAAATTTGATCTTC
few	TRBV27	TRBJ2-7	TRBD1	CATAGQGRRYEQYF	TGTGCCACCGCGGGACAGGGTAGGAGGTACGAGCAGTACTTC
few	TRBV5-1	TRBJ2-5	TRBD1	CASSTGQTIQETQYF	TGCGCCAGCAGCACGGGACAGACGATTCAAGAGACCCAGTACTTC
many	TRBV7-2	TRBJ1-6	.	CASSLWPALPLSSYNSPLHF	TGTGCCAGCAGCTTATGGCCAGCCTTACCCCTAAGCTCCTATAATTCACCCCTCCACTTT
few	TRBV27	TRBJ2-2	.	CASKSGDKAGELFF	TGTGCCAGCAAATCAGGTGATAAGGCCGGGGAGCTGTTTTTT
few	TRBV6-6	TRBJ2-1	.	CASSVSGGNEQFF	TGTGCCAGCAGTGTTAGCGGAGGAAATGAGCAGTTCTTC
.	TRBV28	TRBJ2-3	.	CASSPLVGGNTQYF	TGTGCCAGCAGTCCCCTCGTTGGGGGGAATACGCAGTATTTT